What follows are 29 T cell receptor beta chains derived from one specimen sequenced in a study of blood T cell repertoires in COVID-19. The repertoire was sequenced with immunoSEQ multiplex PCR; TCRdb's copy has only in-frame clones and lacks some. Of 250,000 to 350,000 clones listed, almost 90% are singletons. The sample taken for sequencing was PBMCs or T cells enriched from blood (not recorded which). These receptors came from a woman aged 18-29 years with acute COVID-19.

This clone has only one observation. The chain uses TRBV27 and TRBJ2-5; 9 bases align to TRBD2. Trimming cost V 8 bases and J 1 base; bases outside gene matches: 14. The length of the CDR3 is 17 residues. CDR1 is MNHEY, CDR2 SMNVEV, per germline (reference sequence). Written as DNA, the CDR3 is TGTGCCAGCCAGGGGAAGGGGGCTAGCGGGACCCAAGAGACCCAGTACTTC. Its translation: CASQGKGASGTQETQYF.

This chain uses TRBV6-5 with TRBJ1-2; a weak D match, TRBD1 (5 bases). Trimming removed 4 bases from V and 6 bases from J, with 12 bases in between. This CDR3 has 13 amino acids. Germline CDR1 and CDR2: MNHEY and SVGAGI. The CDR3 coding sequence is TGTGCCAGCAGTTGGTCAGGGACTGATGGCTACACCTTC. This codes for CASSWSGTDGYTF.

This chain joins TRBV4-1 and TRBJ1-6; unclear D gene. Germline CDR1 MGHRA, CDR2 YSYEKL. Between the trimmed V and J ends, which lost 2 bases and 9 bases, there was a span of 14 bases. The CDR3 has 15 residues. The CDR3 sequence: CASSQRALEVSPLHF. Here the CDR3 DNA reads TGCGCCAGCAGCCAAAGGGCCTTGGAGGTTTCACCCCTCCACTTT.

This sequence joins TRBV4-3 and TRBJ2-2, with 9 bases identical to TRBD1. After removal of 5 bases from V and 5 bases from J, the junction contained 6 bases not matched to a gene. Germline loops: CDR1 LGHNA, CDR2 YSLEER. The CDR3 consists of 15 residues. CDR3 protein: CASSYPGQGTGELFF. Here the CDR3 DNA reads TGCGCCAGCAGCTATCCGGGACAGGGTACCGGGGAGCTGTTTTTT.

The chain links TRBV6-5 to TRBJ1-5, with 7 bases identical to TRBD1. Germline lookup yields CDR1 MNHEY and CDR2 SVGAGI. The V segment lost 7 bases and the J segment 1 base; nucleotides outside the gene matches: 1. This CDR3 comprises 13 residues. CDR3 residues: CASTGGSNQPQHF. As DNA, the CDR3 is TGTGCCAGCACAGGGGGAAGCAATCAGCCCCAGCATTTT.

This chain connects TRBV18 to TRBJ1-1; D might be TRBD1 (5 bases). The V end was cut by 6 bases, the J end by 1 base, with 9 bases between. CDR1 is KGHSH and CDR2 is LQKENI in the germline V gene. The length of the CDR3 is 13 residues. The CDR3 region is CASSHGQNTEAFF. As DNA, the CDR3 is TGTGCCAGCTCCCACGGACAGAACACTGAAGCTTTCTTT.

V and J are TRBV4-3 and TRBJ2-1; 8 nucleotides line up with TRBD2. CDR3 length: 16 amino acids. Trimming at V came to 4 bases and at J to 3 bases, leaving 8 bases not matched to a gene. The germline V gene has CDR1 LGHNA and CDR2 YSLEER. The CDR3 reads CASSPDGLALYNEQFF. The DNA of the CDR3 is TGCGCCAGCAGCCCAGACGGACTAGCACTCTACAATGAGCAGTTCTTC.

In DNA, the CDR3 is TGCGCCAGCAGCTCTGGGCTCAACCCGAACACTGAAGCTTTCTTT. Its protein is CASSSGLNPNTEAFF. This rearrangement joins TRBV5-1 to TRBJ1-1; D unresolved. There are 15 residues in the CDR3. The V gene's germline CDR1 is SGHRS and CDR2 YFSETQ. Trimming took off 3 bases at V and 1 base at J, with 13 bases between the two ends.

The rearrangement links TRBV28 to TRBJ1-5; D remains ambiguous. CDR3 length: 15 amino acids. V shed 8 bases and J shed 0 bases, with 14 bases lying between them. The germline V gene has CDR1 MDHEN and CDR2 SYDVKM. CDR3 sequence (DNA): TGTGCCAGCTCACCCGCAGGTAATAGCAATCAGCCCCAGCATTTT. Its protein is CASSPAGNSNQPQHF. Variable domain in full (rest from reference TRBV28 and TRBJ1-5): DVKVTQSSRYLVKRTGEKVFLECVQDMDHENMFWYRQDPGLGLRLIYFSYDVKMKEKGDIPEGYSVSREKKERFSLILESASTNQTSMYLCASSPAGNSNQPQHFGDGTRLSIL.

The CDR3 loop is CASTPSVIFSGANVLTF. The CDR3, as DNA: TGTGCCAGTACCCCGTCGGTAATCTTCTCTGGGGCCAACGTCCTGACTTTC. The chain is built from TRBV19 and TRBJ2-6; D gene uncertain. Germline CDR1 is LNHDA and CDR2 is SQIVND (reference sequence). V lost 7 bases and J 0 bases, leaving 16 bases between the germline ends. This CDR3 comprises 17 residues.

CDR3 in amino acids: CASTEGGTSGINNEQFF. CDR3 nucleotide sequence: TGTGCCAGCACCGAAGGGGGGACTAGCGGGATTAACAATGAGCAGTTCTTC. V gene TRBV13 combines with J gene TRBJ2-1; 13 nucleotides line up with TRBD2. The CDR3 covers 17 residues. The trim removed 7 bases at V and 5 bases at J, leaving 11 bases unmatched. CDR1 is PRHDT, CDR2 FYEKMQ, per germline (reference sequence).

The genes are TRBV5-4 and TRBJ2-2, with D perhaps TRBD2 (5 bases). CDR3 length: 12 amino acids. Germline V gene sequence: CDR1 SGHNT, CDR2 YYREEE (reference sequence). V lost 4 bases, J lost 6 bases, and 7 bases lay in between. In nucleotides, the CDR3 is TGTGCCAGCAGCCCGGGGTCCGGGGAGCTGTTTTTT. As protein: CASSPGSGELFF.

The V and J genes are TRBV28 and TRBJ2-7; TRBD1 might be the D (5 bases). V gave up 3 bases and J gave up 3 bases, with 9 bases separating them. CDR3 length: 13 residues. The germline V gene encodes CDR1 MDHEN and CDR2 SYDVKM. The CDR3 loop reads CASSLGRDYEQYF. CDR3 DNA sequence: TGTGCCAGCAGTTTGGGCAGGGACTACGAGCAGTACTTC. Supplemented by reference TRBV28 and TRBJ2-7, the full variable domain reads DVKVTQSSRYLVKRTGEKVFLECVQDMDHENMFWYRQDPGLGLRLIYFSYDVKMKEKGDIPEGYSVSREKKERFSLILESASTNQTSMYLCASSLGRDYEQYFGPGTRLTVT.

The J gene is TRBJ2-5, the V gene TRBV3-1 (or the pseudogene TRBV3-2); TRBD2 agrees at 12 bases. Germline CDR1 and CDR2: LGHDT and YNNKEL (reference sequence). The V gene end was trimmed by 4 bases and the J gene end by 4 bases; junction bases not matched to a gene: 7. The CDR3 spans 16 residues. The DNA for the CDR3 is TGTGCCAGCAGCCCCTGGACTAGCGGGAAGGGAGAGACCCAGTACTTC. Its protein is CASSPWTSGKGETQYF.

This rearrangement joins TRBV27 to TRBJ2-2; 9 positions agree with TRBD2. The germline V gene encodes CDR1 MNHEY and CDR2 SMNVEV (reference sequence). The CDR3 loop spans 16 amino acids. V shed 4 bases and J 5 bases; nucleotides not matched to a gene: 8. CDR3: CASSSETSGPTGELFF. Here the CDR3 DNA reads TGTGCCAGCAGTTCGGAGACTAGCGGACCGACCGGGGAGCTGTTTTTT.

This chain links TRBV28 with TRBJ2-7, with a possible D match to TRBD1 (6 bases). The CDR3 spans 14 residues. Germline lookup yields CDR1 MDHEN and CDR2 SYDVKM. Trimming stripped 5 bases from V and 5 bases from J, with 16 bases between. CDR3 loop: CASSTLYWTDEQYF. The DNA for the CDR3 is TGTGCCAGCAGTACCCTTTACTGGACAGACGAGCAGTACTTC.

The chain carries TRBV11-2 and TRBJ2-3, with 10 positions matching TRBD2. Germline CDR1 reads SGHAT; CDR2 reads FQNNGV. This CDR3 is 16 amino acids long. V shed 5 bases, J shed 3 bases, and the junction held 8 bases outside the gene matches. In DNA, the CDR3 is TGTGCCAGCAGCCGTATAGCGGGAGGATCAACAGATACGCAGTATTTT. Amino acids: CASSRIAGGSTDTQYF.

This chain joins TRBV5-6 and TRBJ2-2; D is uncertain. V shed 0 bases and J shed 6 bases, with 9 bases lying between them. The length of the CDR3 is 14 residues. Germline assignment: CDR1 SGHDT and CDR2 YYEEEE. The chain's CDR3 is CASSLAPRPGELFF. Here the CDR3 DNA reads TGTGCCAGCAGCTTGGCCCCGCGTCCCGGGGAGCTGTTTTTT. Full variable domain (outside the CDR3, taken from reference TRBV5-6 and TRBJ2-2): DAGVTQSPTHLIKTRGQQVTLRCSPKSGHDTVSWYQQALGQGPQFIFQYYEEEERQRGNFPDRFSGHQFPNYSSELNVNALLLGDSALYLCASSLAPRPGELFFGEGSRLTVL.

This clone was picked up a small number of times. This sequence joins TRBV11-3 and TRBJ2-2; possibly TRBD2 for D (6 bases). This CDR3 has 15 residues. With 5 bases removed from V and 0 bases from J, the gap between germline ends came to 10 bases. CDR1 and CDR2 (germline): SGHNT, YENEEA. CDR3 sequence (DNA): TGTGCCAGCAGCATGGGCGGGACGAACACCGGGGAGCTGTTTTTT. It is translated as CASSMGGTNTGELFF.

In the case of this clone: The identical CDR3 is also encoded by other nucleotide sequences in the sample. The gene calls are TRBV5-1 and TRBJ2-7, with 13 bases that match TRBD2. This CDR3 comprises 14 residues. The V and J ends lost 4 bases and 4 bases, in that order; junction bases with no gene match: 2. Per the germline V gene, CDR1 is SGHRS and CDR2 is YFSETQ. The CDR3 DNA follows: TGCGCCAGCAGCAGGACTAGCGGGAGTTACGAGCAGTACTTC. Translated, it gives CASSRTSGSYEQYF.

The gene calls are TRBV5-8 and TRBJ2-5; TRBD2 agrees at 9 bases. CDR1 is SGHTS, CDR2 YDEGEE, per germline. Losses at the gene ends were 7 bases for V and 1 base for J; bases not matched to a gene: 8. CDR3 size: 15 residues. This CDR3 reads CASQKGREGQETQYF. The CDR3 DNA sequence: TGTGCCAGCCAGAAGGGGCGGGAGGGCCAAGAGACCCAGTACTTC.

V gene TRBV30 combines with J gene TRBJ1-1; D may be TRBD1 (6 bases). The CDR3 contains 16 residues. The germline V gene encodes CDR1 GTSNPN and CDR2 SVGIG (reference sequence). V lost 1 base and J lost 0, with 15 bases in between. Here the CDR3 reads CAWSGLAGALNTEAFF. Here the CDR3 DNA reads TGTGCCTGGAGTGGTTTGGCAGGGGCCTTGAACACTGAAGCTTTCTTT.

The chain recombines TRBV5-1 with TRBJ1-4; 10 positions agree with TRBD1. The trim removed 3 bases at V and 8 bases at J, leaving 7 bases unmatched. Germline lookup yields CDR1 SGHRS and CDR2 YFSETQ. CDR3 size: 15 residues. For the CDR3, the DNA is TGCGCCAGCAGCTCCGGGGACAGGGGCAGCGAAAAACTGTTTTTT. Translated: CASSSGDRGSEKLFF.

The gene calls are TRBV5-4 and TRBJ1-1; 11 nucleotides line up with TRBD1. The V gene's germline CDR1 is SGHNT and CDR2 YYREEE (reference sequence). There are 17 residues in the CDR3. V lost 3 bases to trimming and J lost 4 bases; unmatched junction nucleotides: 11. The CDR3 here is CASSSPQDRGLSTEAFF. The CDR3 DNA reads TGTGCCAGCAGCTCTCCCCAGGACAGGGGGCTTAGCACTGAAGCTTTCTTT.

The chain couples TRBV15 to TRBJ2-1; no firm D call. Germline CDR1 LNHNV, CDR2 YYDKDF (reference sequence). Trimming pared 0 bases from V and 0 bases from J, leaving 9 bases between. The CDR3 length is 16 residues. The DNA of the CDR3 is TGTGCCACCAGCAGAGAAGGCTGGAGCTCCTACAATGAGCAGTTCTTC. It yields the protein CATSREGWSSYNEQFF.

J is TRBJ1-1 and V is TRBV2; the D is unclear. The CDR3 is made up of 15 amino acids. V was cut by 4 bases and J by 0 bases, with 12 bases left in between. In germline, CDR1 is SNHLY, CDR2 FYNNEI. For the CDR3, the DNA is TGTGCCAGCAGTGGGTATGGGGAGTTGAACACTGAAGCTTTCTTT. This encodes CASSGYGELNTEAFF.

In this sample, this clone turned up a few times. The chain employs TRBV9 and TRBJ1-5; TRBD1 matches at 9 bases. Germline assignment: CDR1 SGDLS and CDR2 YYNGEE. The V segment lost 3 bases and the J segment 3 bases; nucleotides outside the gene matches: 1. This CDR3 spans 14 amino acids. CDR3 DNA sequence: TGTGCCAGCAGCGGGACAGGGGTCAATCAGCCCCAGCATTTT. It codes for CASSGTGVNQPQHF.

Only one count was recorded for this clone. CDR3 nucleotides: TGTGCCAGCAGATCTAGCGGGAGGGCCGGGAATGAGCAGTTCTTC. Translating it yields CASRSSGRAGNEQFF. This chain connects TRBV7-9 to TRBJ2-1, with 12 nucleotides matching TRBD2. CDR3 length equals 15 residues. Germline loops: CDR1 SEHNR, CDR2 FQNEAQ (reference sequence). After removal of 6 bases from V and 7 bases from J, the junction contained 7 bases not matched to a gene.

The chain couples TRBV27 to TRBJ2-3; 11 bases fit TRBD2. V was pared by 4 bases and J by 6 bases, with 12 bases of the junction left unmatched. Germline V lookup: CDR1 MNHEY, CDR2 SMNVEV (reference sequence). The CDR3 is made up of 17 amino acids. In DNA, the CDR3 is TGTGCCAGCAGTTCCCTGGGACTAGCGGTACAGGGGGATACGCAGTATTTT. This sequence encodes CASSSLGLAVQGDTQYF.